This T cell receptor (beta chain) was documented in a study of blood T cell repertoires in COVID-19. The overall study: COVID-19 samples from acute and convalescent phases originated in the United States, Italy and Spain. In each case, the material was cDNA or gDNA derived from T cells, B-cell-depleted T cells, or PBMCs.

The method was immunoSEQ multiplex PCR; TCRdb's version includes in-frame clones alone and lacks a portion of them. The data hold about 210,000 clones, with about 86% observed a single time. Germline V CDR1 and CDR2: LNHDA, SQIVND (reference sequence). The CDR3 contains 15 residues. Trimming cost V 1 base and J 0 bases, with 7 bases left between them. The source of this sequence is a woman between 35 and 50 years old in a cohort exposed to, infected with or recovered from COVID-19 (not recorded which). The rearrangement uses TRBV19 and TRBJ1-5, with D unresolved. The sample consisted of PBMCs or T cells enriched from blood (not recorded which). The CDR3 region has the DNA TGTGCCAGTAGTATAGCTGCGGATAGCAATCAGCCCCAGCATTTT. This encodes CASSIAADSNQPQHF. Drawing the rest from reference TRBV19 and TRBJ1-5, the complete variable domain is DGGITQSPKYLFRKEGQNVTLSCEQNLNHDAMYWYRQDPGQGLRLIYYSQIVNDFQKGDIAEGYSVSREKKESFPLTVTSAQKNPTAFYLCASSIAADSNQPQHFGDGTRLSIL.